Listed below are T cell receptor beta chains from one sample, sequenced in a study of blood T cell repertoires in COVID-19. TCRdb's table, derived via immunoSEQ multiplex PCR, lists solely in-frame clones and lacks some. The sample consists of 65,000 or so clones, 81% of them appearing once. Sequenced input: peripheral blood. The receptors shown here come from a man older than 75 with acute or convalescent COVID-19. CDR3s include the opening cysteine and the closing phenylalanine or tryptophan. The D gene is left open where the match is weak. Clone size is given for some rows only: seen once, a few or many times, or a class if the clone is expanded.

d_gene,abundance,v_gene,j_gene,CDR3aa,CDR3nt
.,.,TRBV5-6,TRBJ1-6,CASSLLRGAVDSPLHF,TGTGCCAGCAGCTTGTTAAGGGGCGCGGTCGATTCACCCCTCCACTTT
.,.,TRBV14,TRBJ1-1,CASSQHSNTEAFF,TGTGCCAGCAGCCAACATAGTAACACTGAAGCTTTCTTT
TRBD2,once,TRBV27,TRBJ2-2,CASSFGAGYTGELFF,TGTGCCAGCAGTTTCGGAGCGGGGTACACCGGGGAGCTGTTTTTT
TRBD1,few,TRBV2,TRBJ1-2,CASREDGGTEGYTF,TGTGCCAGCAGAGAGGATGGGGGGACAGAGGGCTACACCTTC
TRBD1,.,TRBV19,TRBJ1-1,CASTPDRGWTEAFF,TGTGCCAGTACTCCGGACAGGGGTTGGACTGAAGCTTTCTTT
.,.,TRBV3-1/TRBV3-2,TRBJ1-5,CASSQVLADHSNQPQHF,TGTGCCAGCAGCCAAGTATTGGCGGATCATAGCAATCAGCCCCAGCATTTT
.,.,TRBV6-5,TRBJ1-5,CASSLRITSNQPQHF,TGTGCCAGCAGTTTGCGGATTACTAGCAATCAGCCCCAGCATTTT
.,.,TRBV11-3,TRBJ1-1,CASSPWGENTEAFF,TGTGCCAGCAGCCCATGGGGGGAGAACACTGAAGCTTTCTTT
TRBD1,.,TRBV18,TRBJ1-2,CASSLGQGRTNYGYTF,TGTGCCAGCTCACTAGGACAGGGGAGAACTAACTATGGCTACACCTTC
TRBD2,.,TRBV6-6,TRBJ2-3,CASSPWGGGPTDTQYF,TGTGCCAGCAGCCCCTGGGGCGGGGGGCCCACAGATACGCAGTATTTT
.,.,TRBV4-2,TRBJ1-5,CASSQEGAVQPQHF,TGTGCCAGCAGCCAAGAGGGGGCTGTCCAGCCCCAGCATTTT
.,.,TRBV19,TRBJ2-7,CASKPGTSSDEQYF,TGTGCCAGTAAACCCGGGACTTCAAGCGACGAGCAGTACTTC
.,.,TRBV2,TRBJ2-5,CASSEGKAQETQYF,TGTGCCAGCAGTGAGGGCAAGGCCCAAGAGACCCAGTACTTC
TRBD2,few,TRBV7-2,TRBJ2-1,CASSLKAGGRSQFF,TGTGCCAGCAGCTTAAAAGCGGGGGGGCGCAGCCAGTTCTTC
.,.,TRBV4-1,TRBJ1-5,CASSQGAGVGNQPQHF,TGCGCCAGCAGCCAAGGGGCAGGGGTTGGCAATCAGCCCCAGCATTTT
.,.,TRBV9,TRBJ2-7,CASSPRWQGNSDEQYF,TGTGCCAGCAGCCCAAGATGGCAGGGGAACTCAGACGAGCAGTACTTC
.,few,TRBV6-1,TRBJ1-5,CASSEASSRPQHF,TGTGCCAGCAGTGAAGCCTCGAGTCGGCCCCAGCATTTT
TRBD2,.,TRBV11-3,TRBJ2-5,CASSFSGGQETQYF,TGTGCCAGCAGCTTTTCGGGGGGCCAAGAGACCCAGTACTTC
.,few,TRBV3-1/TRBV3-2,TRBJ2-2,CASTRSDTPNTGELFF,TGTGCCAGCACCCGATCGGACACCCCGAACACCGGGGAGCTGTTTTTT
.,.,TRBV3-1/TRBV3-2,TRBJ1-2,CASSHLQGLDGYTF,TGTGCCAGCAGCCACCTTCAGGGTTTGGATGGCTACACCTTC
TRBD2,.,TRBV27,TRBJ2-1,CASSYPAGGTYNEQFF,TGTGCCAGCAGTTACCCAGCGGGGGGCACCTACAATGAGCAGTTCTTC
.,once,TRBV4-1,TRBJ1-5,CASSQGSPASAQHF,TGCGCCAGCAGCCAAGGGAGTCCCGCCTCGGCCCAGCATTTT
TRBD1,.,TRBV6-6,TRBJ2-5,CASSLQGAIRETQYF,TGTGCCAGCAGTCTGCAGGGGGCCATCCGCGAGACCCAGTACTTC
.,.,TRBV2,TRBJ1-4,CASSQQQGSSEKLFF,TGTGCCAGCAGTCAGCAACAGGGTTCGAGTGAAAAACTGTTTTTT
.,.,TRBV27,TRBJ1-1,CASSYRMNTEAFF,TGTGCCAGCAGTTACAGGATGAACACTGAAGCTTTCTTT
.,once,TRBV11-2,TRBJ2-6,CASSLSGTGANVLTF,TGTGCCAGCAGCTTATCGGGGACTGGGGCCAACGTCCTGACTTTC
TRBD2,.,TRBV5-4,TRBJ2-3,CASSLPGLAGGRPDTQYF,TGTGCCAGCAGCCTCCCTGGACTAGCGGGGGGGAGGCCAGATACGCAGTATTTT
TRBD1,.,TRBV6-5,TRBJ2-2,CASSHGQVNTGELFF,TGTGCCAGCAGTCACGGACAGGTGAACACCGGGGAGCTGTTTTTT
TRBD1,.,TRBV19,TRBJ1-3,CASARDRGNTIYF,TGTGCCAGCGCTAGGGACAGAGGAAACACCATATATTTT
TRBD2,.,TRBV4-1,TRBJ2-3,CASSPPTGRGDTDTQYF,TGCGCCAGCAGCCCCCCGACGGGACGGGGGGACACAGATACGCAGTATTTT
TRBD2,.,TRBV25-1,TRBJ2-2,CATTGGIGTGELFF,TGTGCCACCACGGGGGGAATCGGGACCGGGGAGCTGTTTTTT
TRBD2,.,TRBV7-3,TRBJ2-3,CASAGDRFTDTQYF,TGTGCCAGCGCGGGGGACCGCTTCACAGATACGCAGTATTTT
.,.,TRBV19,TRBJ2-5,CASSTGERWETQYF,TGTGCCAGTAGTACAGGGGAGAGGTGGGAGACCCAGTACTTC
.,.,TRBV7-9,TRBJ1-2,CASSPTSNYGYTF,TGTGCCAGCAGTCCAACATCTAACTATGGCTACACCTTC
.,.,TRBV27,TRBJ1-1,CASSFGGKNTEAFF,TGTGCCAGCAGTTTCGGCGGAAAGAACACTGAAGCTTTCTTT
.,few,TRBV4-1,TRBJ1-3,CASSRENSGIENTIYF,TGCGCCAGCAGCCGGGAAAATTCGGGGATAGAAAACACCATATATTTT
.,once,TRBV9,TRBJ2-7,CASSGVAGQGEQYF,TGTGCCAGCAGCGGAGTAGCAGGGCAAGGCGAGCAGTACTTC
TRBD1,.,TRBV3-1/TRBV3-2,TRBJ2-7,CASSGTGGSYEQYF,TGTGCCAGCAGCGGGACAGGGGGATCCTACGAGCAGTACTTC
.,.,TRBV5-1,TRBJ2-7,CASSLAIGYEQYF,TGCGCCAGCAGCTTGGCCATCGGTTACGAGCAGTACTTC
TRBD1,once,TRBV5-4,TRBJ2-5,CASSLGRQGQETQYF,TGTGCCAGCAGCTTGGGGCGACAGGGCCAAGAGACCCAGTACTTC
TRBD1,.,TRBV2,TRBJ1-1,CAAQRRQGSTEAFF,TGTGCCGCCCAACGCCGACAGGGTTCCACTGAAGCTTTCTTT
TRBD2,.,TRBV7-8,TRBJ2-1,CASSSRRLAGPGEQFF,TGTGCCAGCAGCTCCAGGCGACTAGCGGGGCCGGGTGAGCAGTTCTTC
.,once,TRBV9,TRBJ1-5,CASSFSGDQPQHF,TGTGCCAGCAGCTTCTCAGGGGATCAGCCCCAGCATTTT
TRBD1,.,TRBV3-1/TRBV3-2,TRBJ1-1,CASSHPGQRPFF,TGTGCCAGCAGCCATCCGGGACAGCGGCCTTTCTTT
TRBD1,.,TRBV6-5,TRBJ2-5,CASGRTGGEETQYF,TGTGCCAGCGGGCGGACAGGGGGGGAAGAGACCCAGTACTTC
TRBD1,.,TRBV11-3,TRBJ1-1,CASSLTGGTEAFF,TGTGCCAGCAGCTTGACAGGGGGAACTGAAGCTTTCTTT
TRBD1,.,TRBV6-5,TRBJ1-1,CASSYGTEENTEAFF,TGTGCCAGCAGTTACGGGACAGAGGAGAACACTGAAGCTTTCTTT
TRBD2,once,TRBV25-1,TRBJ2-1,CASSGERGDWNEQFF,TGTGCCAGCAGTGGCGAGCGGGGGGACTGGAATGAGCAGTTCTTC
.,.,TRBV3-1/TRBV3-2,TRBJ1-2,CASSQQGYYGYTF,TGTGCCAGCAGCCAACAGGGTTACTATGGCTACACCTTC
.,once,TRBV27,TRBJ1-1,CASSLGHPSTEAFF,TGTGCCAGCAGTCTGGGGCACCCAAGCACTGAAGCTTTCTTT
.,.,TRBV2,TRBJ1-2,CASSDDERSGYTF,TGTGCCAGCAGTGATGATGAGAGAAGTGGCTACACCTTC
TRBD1,.,TRBV2,TRBJ1-1,CASSWDRNTEAFF,TGTGCCAGCAGTTGGGACAGGAACACTGAAGCTTTCTTT
.,.,TRBV5-1,TRBJ1-5,CASSLEGRGNQPQHF,TGCGCCAGCAGCTTGGAAGGCAGAGGGAATCAGCCCCAGCATTTT
TRBD2,.,TRBV6-1,TRBJ2-3,CASSETSGGRGTQYF,TGTGCCAGCAGTGAAACCTCGGGGGGGAGAGGTACGCAGTATTTT
.,.,TRBV6-5,TRBJ1-1,CASSLNMNTEAFF,TGTGCCAGCAGTTTAAACATGAACACTGAAGCTTTCTTT
TRBD1,.,TRBV11-2,TRBJ1-6,CASSSGQGDPPLHF,TGTGCCAGCAGCTCCGGACAGGGGGATCCACCCCTCCACTTT
TRBD1,.,TRBV29-1,TRBJ2-3,CSVPRDRGSTDTQYF,TGCAGCGTTCCCCGGGACAGGGGAAGCACAGATACGCAGTATTTT
.,.,TRBV5-1,TRBJ2-2,CASSLGTRSGAGELFF,TGCGCCAGCAGCTTGGGAACTAGGTCAGGCGCCGGGGAGCTGTTTTTT